The sequence of this T cell receptor (beta chain) was determined in a study of regulatory T cells in long-lasting Graves disease. According to the study, TCR beta libraries were built with iRepertoire HTBI primers and CDR3-region Arm-PCR. TCRdb reprocessed the multiplex PCR reads via MiXCR and lists one record per CDR3 protein. The sample has about 450,000 distinct CDR3 sequences, about 17% seen once. CDR1 and CDR2 from the germline V gene are SGHVS and FQNEAQ. The V and J ends lost 1 base and 7 bases respectively, with 13 bases between them. The CDR3 sequence is 15 residues long. This clonotype has at least ten counts. Noted time point: newly diagnosed GD, antithyroid drugs for less than 3 months. The authors made the TCR library using RNA they extracted from PBMCs. The same sample was also studied in work on T cells in Graves' hyperthyroidism and ophthalmopathy. That report notes: A first-round RT-PCR of the TCR CDR3 used the HTBI primer set. Ophthalmopathy was model-predicted a median about six months pre-onset.

The clonotype comes from a woman in her twenties or thirties with Graves disease. J is TRBJ1-4 and V is TRBV7-8; D not certain. The specimen comprised peripheral blood mononuclear cells (PBMCs), sampled at new diagnosis, from a patient treated with antithyroid drugs. The DNA for the CDR3 is TGTGCCAGCAGCTTAGAAGGGTTTTGGGGTGAAAAACTGTTTTTT. Encoded protein: CASSLEGFWGEKLFF.